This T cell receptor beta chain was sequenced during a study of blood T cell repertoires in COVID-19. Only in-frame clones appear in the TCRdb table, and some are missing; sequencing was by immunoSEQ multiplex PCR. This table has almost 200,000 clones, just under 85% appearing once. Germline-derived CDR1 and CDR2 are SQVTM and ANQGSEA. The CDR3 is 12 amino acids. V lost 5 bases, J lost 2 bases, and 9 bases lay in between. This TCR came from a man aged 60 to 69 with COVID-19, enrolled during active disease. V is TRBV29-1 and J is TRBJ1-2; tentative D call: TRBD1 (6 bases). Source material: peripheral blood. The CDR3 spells CSVSQGNYGYTF. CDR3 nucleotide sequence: TGCAGCGTTTCACAGGGAAACTATGGCTACACCTTC. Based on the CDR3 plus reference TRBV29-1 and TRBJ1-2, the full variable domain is SAVISQKPSRDICQRGTSLTIQCQVDSQVTMMFWYRQQPGQSLTLIATANQGSEATYESGFVIDKFPISRPNLTFSTLTVSNMSPEDSSIYLCSVSQGNYGYTFGSGTRLTVV.